These T cell receptor beta chains were read from a single sample in a study of OX40 agonist ivuxolimab in advanced cancers. Some clones are missing from TCRdb's copy, which holds only in-frame ones; the method was immunoSEQ multiplex PCR. Of some 69,000 clones listed, 85% to 90% were seen once; the top ten hold about 11%. The starting material was CD4+ or CD8+ T cells sorted from blood, obtained in a trial of the OX40 agonist ivuxolimab. The receptor set was obtained from an adult with an advanced solid tumor such as melanoma, head and neck, liver or kidney cancer. Both conserved end residues are part of each CDR3. The order of the fields is J gene, V gene, clone size, D gene, CDR3 DNA, CDR3 protein. A D gene is named only where the DNA matches it firmly. Some rows mark clone size as missing; the rest say once, few, many or name a class of expanded clone.

J gene: TRBJ1-4; V gene: TRBV2; clone size: once; D gene: TRBD1; CDR3 DNA: TGTGCCAGCAGGGACAGGGGGCTCGGAAAACTGTTTTTT; CDR3 protein: CASRDRGLGKLFF
J gene: TRBJ2-5; V gene: TRBV15; clone size: -; D gene: -; CDR3 DNA: TGTGCCACCAGCCGTTTCAGGGCAAAAGAGACCCAGTACTTC; CDR3 protein: CATSRFRAKETQYF
J gene: TRBJ2-5; V gene: TRBV5-4; clone size: -; D gene: TRBD1; CDR3 DNA: TGTGCCAGCAGCTTCCTAGGGGGCAGGTTGGAGACCCAGTACTTC; CDR3 protein: CASSFLGGRLETQYF
J gene: TRBJ2-7; V gene: TRBV20-1; clone size: -; D gene: TRBD1; CDR3 DNA: TGCAGTGCTTCGGACAGGGGCGAGCAGTACTTC; CDR3 protein: CSASDRGEQYF
J gene: TRBJ2-1; V gene: TRBV28; clone size: -; D gene: TRBD2; CDR3 DNA: TGTGCCAGCAGTACCGGGACTAGCAATGAGCAGTTCTTC; CDR3 protein: CASSTGTSNEQFF
J gene: TRBJ2-1; V gene: TRBV5-1; clone size: -; D gene: -; CDR3 DNA: TGCGCCAGCAGCTTAGGAGGTTACAATGAGCAGTTCTTC; CDR3 protein: CASSLGGYNEQFF
J gene: TRBJ1-2; V gene: TRBV5-1; clone size: -; D gene: -; CDR3 DNA: TGCGCCAGCAGCGATAAACAGGGAAGGAATGGCTACACCTTC; CDR3 protein: CASSDKQGRNGYTF
J gene: TRBJ2-5; V gene: TRBV11-2; clone size: -; D gene: -; CDR3 DNA: TGTGCCAGCAGCTTAGATATGGGCCCCCAAGAGACCCAGTACTTC; CDR3 protein: CASSLDMGPQETQYF
J gene: TRBJ2-2; V gene: TRBV5-1; clone size: -; D gene: TRBD1; CDR3 DNA: TGCGCCAGCAGCTCGACCGGACAGGGTGGCACCGGGGAGCTGTTTTTT; CDR3 protein: CASSSTGQGGTGELFF
J gene: TRBJ1-5; V gene: TRBV19; clone size: -; D gene: -; CDR3 DNA: TGTGCCACTTGGGACGTAAGTGATCAGCCCCAGCATTTT; CDR3 protein: CATWDVSDQPQHF
J gene: TRBJ2-7; V gene: TRBV7-8; clone size: -; D gene: TRBD2; CDR3 DNA: TGTGCCAGCAGCCACCCCAGCGGGGACTCCTACGAGCAGTACTTC; CDR3 protein: CASSHPSGDSYEQYF
J gene: TRBJ2-7; V gene: TRBV4-2; clone size: few; D gene: -; CDR3 DNA: TGTGCCAGCAGCCAAGGACTGGATCCCTACGAGCAGTACTTC; CDR3 protein: CASSQGLDPYEQYF
J gene: TRBJ2-1; V gene: TRBV5-5; clone size: -; D gene: -; CDR3 DNA: TGTGCCAGCAGCCCCAGCGGAACCAAATACAATGAGCAGTTCTTC; CDR3 protein: CASSPSGTKYNEQFF
J gene: TRBJ1-2; V gene: TRBV29-1; clone size: -; D gene: -; CDR3 DNA: TGCAGCGTTGAACCTGGAAAGGGCCCCCATGGCTACACCTTC; CDR3 protein: CSVEPGKGPHGYTF
J gene: TRBJ2-7; V gene: TRBV27; clone size: -; D gene: TRBD1; CDR3 DNA: TGTGCCAGCAGTTCGACAGGGCCTCCCAACGAGCAGTACTTC; CDR3 protein: CASSSTGPPNEQYF
J gene: TRBJ2-5; V gene: TRBV2; clone size: -; D gene: -; CDR3 DNA: TGTGCCAGCCGTCCTGACATGGCCCAGTACTTC; CDR3 protein: CASRPDMAQYF
J gene: TRBJ1-6; V gene: TRBV7-2; clone size: -; D gene: TRBD1; CDR3 DNA: TGTGCCAGCAGCTTGGACAGGACTGGGCCACCCCTCCACTTT; CDR3 protein: CASSLDRTGPPLHF
J gene: TRBJ2-7; V gene: TRBV29-1; clone size: -; D gene: -; CDR3 DNA: TGCAGCGTTGGCATCCAGGGCGTCCAGTACTTC; CDR3 protein: CSVGIQGVQYF
J gene: TRBJ1-1; V gene: TRBV6-6; clone size: -; D gene: TRBD1; CDR3 DNA: TGTGCCAGCAGTTACCCACAGGGGATATCTGAAGCTTTCTTT; CDR3 protein: CASSYPQGISEAFF
J gene: TRBJ2-3; V gene: TRBV19; clone size: -; D gene: -; CDR3 DNA: TGTGCCAGTAGTAGGTCGGGACACGGTGGGGATACGCAGTATTTT; CDR3 protein: CASSRSGHGGDTQYF
J gene: TRBJ2-2; V gene: TRBV30; clone size: -; D gene: -; CDR3 DNA: TGTGCCTGGAGTCAGACCGCGAACACCGGGGAGCTGTTTTTT; CDR3 protein: CAWSQTANTGELFF
J gene: TRBJ2-1; V gene: TRBV5-1; clone size: -; D gene: -; CDR3 DNA: TGCGCCAGCAGCTCGCCGACTGCGAGCTCCTACAATGAGCAGTTCTTC; CDR3 protein: CASSSPTASSYNEQFF
J gene: TRBJ2-1; V gene: TRBV2; clone size: -; D gene: -; CDR3 DNA: TGTGCCAGCAGTCCATACAATGAGCAGTTCTTC; CDR3 protein: CASSPYNEQFF
J gene: TRBJ1-2; V gene: TRBV7-8; clone size: -; D gene: -; CDR3 DNA: TGTGCCAGCAGCCCAGACAGTAACTATGGCTACACCTTC; CDR3 protein: CASSPDSNYGYTF
J gene: TRBJ1-1; V gene: TRBV19; clone size: -; D gene: -; CDR3 DNA: TGTGCCAGTACGCTGAACACTGAAGCTTTCTTT; CDR3 protein: CASTLNTEAFF
J gene: TRBJ1-5; V gene: TRBV19; clone size: many; D gene: -; CDR3 DNA: TGTGCCAGTAGTATGATCCAACAGCCCCAGCATTTT; CDR3 protein: CASSMIQQPQHF
J gene: TRBJ2-6; V gene: TRBV7-2; clone size: few; D gene: -; CDR3 DNA: TGTGCCAGCAGCCTAGGCGGGCAGGCTGGGGCCAACGTCCTGACTTTC; CDR3 protein: CASSLGGQAGANVLTF
J gene: TRBJ2-7; V gene: TRBV5-4; clone size: -; D gene: -; CDR3 DNA: TGTGCCAGCAGCCCCCAGGAGAACTACGAGCAGTACTTC; CDR3 protein: CASSPQENYEQYF
J gene: TRBJ2-5; V gene: TRBV4-3; clone size: -; D gene: -; CDR3 DNA: TGCGCCAGCAGCCTAGGGATAGGAATGGAGACCCAGTACTTC; CDR3 protein: CASSLGIGMETQYF
J gene: TRBJ2-7; V gene: TRBV10-1; clone size: -; D gene: -; CDR3 DNA: TGCGCCAGCAGCTCGCTAGGGAGCGGGCGCCCCTATCAGTACTTC; CDR3 protein: CASSSLGSGRPYQYF
J gene: TRBJ2-1; V gene: TRBV2; clone size: few; D gene: -; CDR3 DNA: TGTGCCAGCAGAGAAGACGGAAATGAGCAGTTCTTC; CDR3 protein: CASREDGNEQFF
J gene: TRBJ1-2; V gene: TRBV4-2; clone size: few; D gene: -; CDR3 DNA: TGTGCCAGCAGCCAAGCGGGCGTCTATGGCTACACCTTC; CDR3 protein: CASSQAGVYGYTF
J gene: TRBJ2-3; V gene: TRBV7-3; clone size: -; D gene: TRBD2; CDR3 DNA: TGTGCCAGCAGCTTAGTTCCTAGCGGCTACACAGATACGCAGTATTTT; CDR3 protein: CASSLVPSGYTDTQYF
J gene: TRBJ1-5; V gene: TRBV30; clone size: -; D gene: -; CDR3 DNA: TGTGCCTGGAGTGTATGGGGGAATTATCAGCCCCAGCATTTT; CDR3 protein: CAWSVWGNYQPQHF
J gene: TRBJ2-7; V gene: TRBV28; clone size: -; D gene: -; CDR3 DNA: TGTGCCAGCAGTTTATCCGACAGTCGTACCTACGAGCAGTACTTC; CDR3 protein: CASSLSDSRTYEQYF
J gene: TRBJ1-4; V gene: TRBV5-1; clone size: -; D gene: TRBD1; CDR3 DNA: TGCGCCAGCAGCAGAGACAGGGACGAAAAACTGTTTTTT; CDR3 protein: CASSRDRDEKLFF
J gene: TRBJ2-7; V gene: TRBV28; clone size: -; D gene: TRBD2; CDR3 DNA: TGTGCCAGCATTTCAATGGGGGGAAAGCGGCTAGCGGGAATGTACGAGCAGTACTTC; CDR3 protein: CASISMGGKRLAGMYEQYF
J gene: TRBJ2-3; V gene: TRBV9; clone size: once; D gene: TRBD1; CDR3 DNA: TGTGCCAGCACCGGGACAGGGGGAACAGATACGCAGTATTTT; CDR3 protein: CASTGTGGTDTQYF
J gene: TRBJ2-1; V gene: TRBV4-3; clone size: -; D gene: TRBD2; CDR3 DNA: TGCGCCAGCAGCCAAGCCGGGACTATCAATGAGCAGTTCTTC; CDR3 protein: CASSQAGTINEQFF
J gene: TRBJ1-5; V gene: TRBV7-2; clone size: -; D gene: -; CDR3 DNA: TGTGCCAGCAGCTTAGAAAGGGGTTTTAAGCCCCAGCATTTT; CDR3 protein: CASSLERGFKPQHF
J gene: TRBJ1-5; V gene: TRBV5-1; clone size: few; D gene: -; CDR3 DNA: TGCGCCAGCAGCTTGGGGGACGGGAATCAGCCCCAGCATTTT; CDR3 protein: CASSLGDGNQPQHF
J gene: TRBJ2-2; V gene: TRBV4-1; clone size: -; D gene: -; CDR3 DNA: TGCGCCAGCAGCCAAGATTCGATCCCGAACACCGGGGAGCTGTTTTTT; CDR3 protein: CASSQDSIPNTGELFF
J gene: TRBJ1-1; V gene: TRBV2; clone size: -; D gene: TRBD1; CDR3 DNA: TGTGCCAGCAGTGAGGTCAATCAGGGGGCCTCTGAAGCTTTCTTT; CDR3 protein: CASSEVNQGASEAFF
J gene: TRBJ2-2; V gene: TRBV7-3; clone size: once; D gene: TRBD2; CDR3 DNA: TGTGCCAGCAGCTCCGGGACTAGAGGGCCCGGGGAGCTGTTTTTT; CDR3 protein: CASSSGTRGPGELFF
J gene: TRBJ2-5; V gene: TRBV15; clone size: -; D gene: -; CDR3 DNA: TGTGCCACCAGCAGCGAGGAGACCCAGTACTTC; CDR3 protein: CATSSEETQYF
J gene: TRBJ2-6; V gene: TRBV2; clone size: once; D gene: -; CDR3 DNA: TGTGCCAGCAGTGAATTGGGATCTGGGGCCAACGTCCTGACTTTC; CDR3 protein: CASSELGSGANVLTF
J gene: TRBJ1-2; V gene: TRBV23-1; clone size: -; D gene: -; CDR3 DNA: TGCGCCAGCAGTCACCCCGGGGGACGAGGCTACACCTTC; CDR3 protein: CASSHPGGRGYTF
J gene: TRBJ2-1; V gene: TRBV11-3; clone size: -; D gene: -; CDR3 DNA: TGTGCCAGCAGCCTCTCGAGGAATGAGCAGTTCTTC; CDR3 protein: CASSLSRNEQFF
J gene: TRBJ2-7; V gene: TRBV7-2; clone size: -; D gene: -; CDR3 DNA: TGTGCCAGCAGCTTAGGGCCGGGACTGGGGGCCTACGAGCAGTACTTC; CDR3 protein: CASSLGPGLGAYEQYF
J gene: TRBJ2-7; V gene: TRBV2; clone size: -; D gene: -; CDR3 DNA: TGTGCCAGCAGTAGAGGGCAGCTTGGGTACGAGCAGTACTTC; CDR3 protein: CASSRGQLGYEQYF
J gene: TRBJ2-1; V gene: TRBV30; clone size: -; D gene: -; CDR3 DNA: TGTGCCTGGAGTGTAGGCAGGGTCCGAAATGAGCAGTTCTTC; CDR3 protein: CAWSVGRVRNEQFF
J gene: TRBJ1-5; V gene: TRBV6-1; clone size: -; D gene: -; CDR3 DNA: TGTGCCAGCAGTGACATCAGGAGTAGCAATCAGCCCCAGCATTTT; CDR3 protein: CASSDIRSSNQPQHF
J gene: TRBJ2-1; V gene: TRBV7-9; clone size: -; D gene: -; CDR3 DNA: TGTGCCAGCAGCCCTAGTCAGTGGGGCGGTGAGCAGTTCTTC; CDR3 protein: CASSPSQWGGEQFF
J gene: TRBJ2-2; V gene: TRBV10-3; clone size: -; D gene: TRBD2; CDR3 DNA: TGTGCCTCCAGCGGGAGGTCTCCCGGGGAGCTGTTTTTT; CDR3 protein: CASSGRSPGELFF
J gene: TRBJ2-7; V gene: TRBV30; clone size: -; D gene: -; CDR3 DNA: TGTGCCTGGAGTGGTACCTACGAGCAGTACTTC; CDR3 protein: CAWSGTYEQYF